The next 5 T cell receptor beta chains were all read from a single sample in a study of CD8+ T cells in alopecia areata. The treatment is: oral pan-JAK inhibitor, 5-10 mg twice daily. The authors extracted RNA and reverse transcribed it into cDNA as the sequencing template. Sequencing was performed with immunoSEQ multiplex PCR; in TCRdb, only in-frame clones are kept and a portion is missing. The sample yields roughly 190,000 clones, 45% to 65% seen once. Sample: CD4+ T cells sorted from blood, taken at week 4, from a patient treated with tofacitinib. The receptors stem from a human donor with alopecia areata.

J is TRBJ2-3 and V is TRBV15, with D uncertain. Per germline, CDR1 LNHNV and CDR2 YYDKDF (reference sequence). The CDR3 has 12 amino acids. V lost 5 bases, J lost 2 bases, and 5 bases lay in between. The CDR3 DNA reads as TGTGCCACCAGCCTCTACACAGATACGCAGTATTTT. Residues: CATSLYTDTQYF.

The rearrangement uses TRBV19 and TRBJ1-5; 8 nucleotides agree with TRBD1. CDR1 and CDR2 from the germline V gene are LNHDA and SQIVND (reference sequence). This CDR3 is 18 amino acids long. J gave up 0 bases and V 3 bases, and 10 bases lay outside the gene matches. CDR3: CASSIRTGYGHSNQPQHF. DNA for the CDR3: TGTGCCAGTAGTATCCGGACAGGGTATGGCCATAGCAATCAGCCCCAGCATTTT.

The chain recombines TRBV4-2 with TRBJ2-5; TRBD1 might be the D (6 bases). Germline CDR1 is LGHNA and CDR2 is YNFKEQ. V was pared by 3 bases and J by 2 bases, with 13 bases between. This CDR3 is 15 amino acids long. This CDR3 reads CASSQIGQPQETQYF. Written as DNA, the CDR3 is TGTGCCAGCAGCCAGATAGGACAGCCTCAAGAGACCCAGTACTTC.

This chain joins TRBV19 and TRBJ1-2; TRBD1 matches at 10 bases. The germline V gene has CDR1 LNHDA and CDR2 SQIVND (reference sequence). The CDR3 loop spans 17 amino acids. V shed 3 bases, J shed 8 bases, and the junction held 15 bases outside the gene matches. Here the CDR3 reads CASSIETTSGTGEGYTF. CDR3 DNA sequence: TGTGCCAGTAGTATTGAGACGACCTCTGGGACAGGGGAAGGCTACACCTTC.

This clone occurred a few times. The chain employs TRBV10-3 and TRBJ2-5; TRBD1 matches 9 bases. The CDR3 is 13 residues long. V lost 6 bases, J lost 4 bases, and 3 bases stayed unmatched. The germline gives CDR1 ENHRY, CDR2 SYGVKD. The CDR3 sequence: CAIRGTGLETQYF. The CDR3 nucleotides read TGTGCCATCAGGGGGACAGGGCTAGAGACCCAGTACTTC.